This entry features one T cell receptor (beta chain) sequence. Its antigen is not yet known. There are no base qualities to consult, and no much larger clone falls within one base. Libraries were constructed by PCR. Instrument used: Illumina HiSeq 4000. High-throughput sequencing was used to profile the TCR beta-chain CDR3 region of every patient. The published analysis was carried out like this. Drawing on CDR3 differences between clinicopathological groups, the researchers built a classifier meant to tell apart patients with distant-metastatic papillary thyroid cancer. Repertoire diversity was assessed with the Shannon index, and tumor-blood repertoire similarity with the Morisita-Horn index. The public reads were reanalyzed by TCRdb: fastp trimming at Q25, MiXCR alignment, in-frame beta chains only. The V and J calls, along with clone size, are taken from TCRdb and not from the paper's own processing. In all, the sample holds about 56,000 clones, and 25% to 30% of those were seen once. The ten most abundant clones make up about a sixth of the sample.

The data derive from a study of metastatic and nonmetastatic thyroid tumors (TCRdb year 2020). For the study in its entirety: Repertoires were compared across peripheral blood and tumor or nodule tissue samples from malignant and benign thyroid patients.

Before undergoing thyroid surgery, none of the patients had been given any kind of treatment. Using T-cell receptor beta sequencing, the study looked back at clinical samples from patients collected from the early 2010s to the late 2010s. Cut back by 4 bases and 3 bases, the V and J ends lie 9 bases apart. The CDR3 runs 14 residues from the cysteine to the phenylalanine. Solely the CDR3 DNA is kept, with 42 bases framed from the first base. Broader findings and caveats from the paper: TCR beta diversity was reported as significantly higher in malignant tumors than in benign nodules, in both blood and tumor samples.

Sequencing was carried out using blood. The chain is assembled from TRBV12-3 or TRBV12-4 and TRBJ2-2; TRBD2 could be the D gene, as 7 bases match. This clonotype was sampled from a female donor with papillary thyroid cancer or a benign thyroid nodule (not recorded which). Some clones in this sample may be carry-over from other donors' samples. The nucleotide sequence reads TGTGCCAGCAGTTCCGGGGGGCACACCGGGGAGCTGTTTTTT. This encodes CASSSGGHTGELFF.